Below, 31 T cell receptor beta chains from the same sample are listed, as sequenced in a study of identical twins. TCRdb reprocessed the 5' RACE reads with MiXCR, giving one entry per CDR3 protein. Of 120,000 to 150,000 distinct CDR3 sequences listed, roughly 3.3% were seen once; the top ten hold more than 7%. Sequencing was carried out using memory T cells sorted from blood. These receptors were collected from a young man in good health.

This clonotype was recorded many times. The rearrangement uses TRBV7-6 and TRBJ2-1; the D call may be TRBD1 or TRBD2 (7 bases each). Trimming left V 8 bases short and J 10 bases short, with 33 bases between. The germline CDR1 and CDR2 sequences are SGHVS and FNYEAQ. The CDR3 loop spans 18 amino acids. The CDR3 here is CASAANPTRDLQGGEQFF. CDR3 coding DNA: TGTGCCAGCGCCGCAAACCCCACTCGGGACTTGCAGGGGGGGGAGCAGTTCTTC.

This clonotype was picked up a small number of times. The chain uses TRBV5-6 and TRBJ1-3, with a weak D call TRBD1 (5 bases). With 1 base removed from V and 2 bases from J, the gap between germline ends came to 7 bases. There are 14 residues in the CDR3. The germline V gene encodes CDR1 SGHDT and CDR2 YYEEEE. Here the CDR3 reads CASSLRGPGNTIYF. The CDR3 DNA reads as TGTGCCAGCAGCTTGCGGGGACCTGGAAACACCATATATTTT.

This clonotype has a count of ten or more. The chain recombines TRBV14 with TRBJ2-3; D is unclear. The V end was cut by 1 base, the J end by 4 bases, with 0 bases between. The CDR3 contains 11 residues. Per the germline V gene, CDR1 is SGHDN and CDR2 is FVKESK. For the CDR3, the DNA is TGTGCCAGCAGCCAAGCAGATACGCAGTATTTT. Translated: CASSQADTQYF.

This clonotype was counted between two and nine times. The chain uses TRBV5-1 and TRBJ2-1; tentative D call: TRBD2 (5 bases). The CDR3 sequence is 15 residues long. V lost 4 bases, J lost 2 bases, and 13 bases lay in between. Germline CDR1 and CDR2: SGHRS and YFSETQ. This CDR3 reads CASSPAEGPYNEQFF. CDR3 DNA: TGCGCCAGCAGCCCTGCTGAGGGCCCCTACAATGAGCAGTTCTTC.

This clonotype was found many times. J is TRBJ2-1 and V is TRBV6-2 or TRBV6-3; 10 nucleotides match TRBD2. The CDR3 has 14 residues. In germline, CDR1 is MNHEY, CDR2 SVGEGT. With V trimmed by 5 bases and J by 9 bases, 7 bases remained unmatched. In DNA, the CDR3 is TGTGCCAGCAGTCTACTAGCGGGATACGGTGAGCAGTTCTTC. Translation: CASSLLAGYGEQFF.

This clonotype came up many times. The rearrangement joins TRBV11-1 to TRBJ2-1; 11 nucleotides agree with TRBD2. Germline trimming cut 5 bases from V and 0 bases from J; bases unmatched to any gene: 15. The CDR3 is 20 amino acids. In germline, CDR1 is SGHAT, CDR2 FQDESV (reference sequence). The CDR3 bases are TGTGCCAGCAGCCCGGGTGGGCCTAGCGGGAGGAAGAGCTCCTACAATGAGCAGTTCTTC. Encoded protein: CASSPGGPSGRKSSYNEQFF. Full variable domain (outside the CDR3, taken from reference TRBV11-1 and TRBJ2-1): EAEVAQSPRYKITEKSQAVAFWCDPISGHATLYWYRQILGQGPELLVQFQDESVVDDSQLPKDRFSAERLKGVDSTLKIQPAELGDSAMYLCASSPGGPSGRKSSYNEQFFGPGTRLTVL.

Many counts were recorded for this clonotype. The rearrangement links TRBV24-1 to TRBJ2-1; 9 nucleotides align to TRBD1. V lost 4 bases, J lost 9 bases, and 9 bases stayed unmatched. Germline CDR1 is KGHDR and CDR2 is SFDVKD. This CDR3 region has 15 residues. CDR3 in DNA: TGTGCCACCAGTGAACCGGGACAGGGTGTCGGTGAGCAGTTCTTC. It yields the protein CATSEPGQGVGEQFF.

This clonotype was recorded at least ten times. This rearrangement joins TRBV27 to TRBJ2-6, with D perhaps TRBD2 (5 bases). Germline loops: CDR1 MNHEY, CDR2 SMNVEV (reference sequence). The CDR3 runs to 12 residues. CDR3 in DNA: TGTGCAACGGGATCTGGGGCCAACGTCCTGACTTTC. Translation: CATGSGANVLTF.

This clonotype has just one count. The J gene is TRBJ2-5, the V gene TRBV5-1, with TRBD2 identical over 12 bases. This CDR3 region has 17 residues. The germline CDR1 and CDR2 sequences are SGHRS and YFSETQ. J lost 3 bases, V lost 3 bases, and 9 bases had no gene match. The CDR3 reads CASSSRASSGREETQYF. In DNA, the CDR3 is TGCGCCAGCAGCTCCCGCGCCTCTAGCGGGAGGGAAGAGACCCAGTACTTC.

This clonotype came up many times. J is TRBJ2-3 and V is TRBV7-2; D remains ambiguous. Germline V gene lookup returns CDR1 SGHTA and CDR2 FQGNSA. V was trimmed by 0 bases and J by 4 bases, leaving 14 bases between them. This CDR3 is 16 amino acids long. The CDR3 DNA reads as TGTGCCAGCAGCTTAGCCCCCAGGATGGGTGCAGATACGCAGTATTTT. Encoded protein: CASSLAPRMGADTQYF.

In its sample, this clonotype was seen many times. The genes are TRBV7-8 and TRBJ1-5; TRBD1 aligns across 7 bases. J was trimmed by 6 bases and V by 0 bases; bases with no gene match: 5. The CDR3 has 15 residues. Germline V lookup: CDR1 SGHVS, CDR2 FQNEAQ. CDR3 sequence reads: CASSLATGSTQPQHF. Here the CDR3 DNA reads TGTGCCAGCAGCTTAGCGACAGGGTCTACTCAGCCCCAGCATTTT.

This clonotype was counted ten times or more. J is TRBJ2-1 and V is TRBV11-3; TRBD1 aligns across 9 bases. Germline V gene sequence: CDR1 SGHNT, CDR2 YENEEA. This CDR3 contains 15 residues. V was pared by 4 bases and J by 13 bases, with 14 bases of the junction left unmatched. CDR3: CASSSPRDRERGQFF. CDR3 sequence (DNA): TGTGCCAGCAGCTCCCCAAGGGACAGGGAAAGAGGTCAGTTCTTC.

The chain couples TRBV24-1 to TRBJ1-4; possible D gene TRBD1, 6 bases. Per the germline V gene, CDR1 is KGHDR and CDR2 is SFDVKD. Trimming took 9 bases from V and 11 from J, leaving 18 bases between them. The length of the CDR3 is 13 residues. In DNA, the CDR3 is TGTGCCACCGGTGCATCTCTCCAGGGGAAACTGTTTTTT. This codes for CATGASLQGKLFF.

The sample holds many counts of this clonotype. The rearrangement uses TRBV7-8 and TRBJ1-1, with D unresolved. The CDR3 has 16 residues. Trimming cost V 0 bases and J 5 bases, with 16 bases left between them. Germline V gene data show CDR1 as SGHVS and CDR2 as FQNEAQ. This CDR3 reads CASSLASAARNTEAFF. As DNA, the CDR3 is TGTGCCAGCAGCTTAGCCTCGGCGGCAAGAAATACTGAAGCTTTCTTT.

This clonotype was seen many times. The chain employs TRBV10-3 and TRBJ2-3, with 13 nucleotides matching TRBD2. Looked up from germline, CDR1 is ENHRY and CDR2 is SYGVKD. This CDR3 has 18 residues. V trimming: 3 bases; J trimming: 0 bases; junction bases outside the gene matches: 6. DNA of the CDR3: TGTGCCATCAGTGACGAACTAGCGGGAGGGCCTAGCACAGATACGCAGTATTTT. This translates into CAISDELAGGPSTDTQYF.

This clonotype was recorded many times. This chain connects TRBV20-1 to TRBJ1-1, with 9 bases identical to TRBD1. Germline lookup yields CDR1 DFQATT and CDR2 SNEGSKA (reference sequence). The CDR3 runs 15 residues. V lost 3 bases to trimming and J lost 3 bases; unmatched junction nucleotides: 8. CDR3 protein: CSARGEQGADTEAFF. Here the CDR3 DNA reads TGCAGTGCTAGGGGGGAACAGGGGGCCGACACTGAAGCTTTCTTT.

At least ten counts were recorded for this clonotype. The rearrangement joins TRBV24-1 to TRBJ2-2; D gene uncertain. The CDR3 runs 16 residues. Germline loops: CDR1 KGHDR, CDR2 SFDVKD. V lost 4 bases and J lost 3, with 14 bases in between. The CDR3 is CATSDLRTDHTGELFF. CDR3 nucleotide sequence: TGTGCCACCAGTGACCTTCGGACGGATCACACCGGGGAGCTGTTTTTT.

A few counts support this clonotype. This rearrangement joins TRBV5-6 to TRBJ2-2; 8 nucleotides match TRBD1. The J segment lost 4 bases and the V segment lost 7 bases, leaving 6 bases of the junction unmatched. CDR1 is SGHDT and CDR2 is YYEEEE in the germline V gene. This CDR3 contains 14 residues. The CDR3 spells CASRRGRFTGELFF. The CDR3 nucleotides are TGTGCCAGCCGCAGGGGGCGTTTCACCGGGGAGCTGTTTTTT.

This clonotype was picked up many times. Likely a read error: the CDR3 ends without its conserved phenylalanine or tryptophan. The DNA is omitted, as the CDR3 cannot be located on it reliably, and the CDR3 follows TCRdb's listing. The chain carries TRBV2 and TRBJ1-1. The CDR3 is 11 residues long, counting both termini. Germline assignment: CDR1 SNHLY and CDR2 FYNNEI. The CDR3 protein is CASSENIVWQV.

This clonotype has a handful of counts. V is TRBV20-1 and J is TRBJ2-5; D gene ambiguous. CDR1 and CDR2 from the germline V gene are DFQATT and SNEGSKA (reference sequence). The V gene lost 5 bases and the J gene lost 5 bases, with 3 bases spanning the gap. This CDR3 spans 9 amino acids. CDR3 region: CSASETQYF. The CDR3 DNA reads as TGCAGTGCTTCGGAGACCCAGTACTTC.

The rearrangement links TRBV5-1 to TRBJ1-5; 7 bases are a match to TRBD1. The trim removed 4 bases at V and 7 bases at J, leaving 11 bases unmatched. Germline lookup yields CDR1 SGHRS and CDR2 YFSETQ. This CDR3 contains 15 residues. In DNA form, the CDR3 reads TGCGCCAGCAGCGTATCAGGGGGGACGAAACAGCCCCAGCATTTT. This gives the protein CASSVSGGTKQPQHF.

This clonotype was counted at least ten times. The chain carries TRBV28 and TRBJ2-5; 13 bases align to TRBD2. CDR1 is MDHEN, CDR2 SYDVKM, per germline. Losses at the gene ends were 5 bases for V and 5 bases for J; bases not matched to a gene: 5. The CDR3 has 15 residues. CDR3 protein: CASSPGLAGVETQYF. DNA for the CDR3: TGTGCCAGCAGTCCCGGACTAGCGGGAGTTGAGACCCAGTACTTC.

This clonotype occurred many times. J is TRBJ2-1 and V is TRBV15; D is possibly TRBD1 (6 bases). The CDR3 loop spans 14 amino acids. Trimming took off 3 bases at V and 8 bases at J, with 14 bases between the two ends. CDR1 and CDR2 (germline): LNHNV, YYDKDF (reference sequence). The DNA for the CDR3 is TGTGCCACCAGCAGGTCAACCCCAGGGGATGAGCAGTTCTTC. Protein sequence: CATSRSTPGDEQFF.

This clonotype was counted ten times or more. This chain links TRBV7-9 with TRBJ2-1; D assignment may be TRBD1 or TRBD2 (6 bases each). CDR1 SEHNR and CDR2 FQNEAQ come from the germline V gene (reference sequence). The V end was cut by 2 bases, the J end by 7 bases, with 15 bases between. The CDR3 is 15 residues long. The CDR3 DNA is TGTGCCAGCAGCTTATCTGGGGGCGGAGGGAATGAGCAGTTCTTC. It is translated as CASSLSGGGGNEQFF.

This clonotype was found many times. The chain is built from TRBV20-1 and TRBJ1-4, with D perhaps matching TRBD1 (5 bases). Germline V gives CDR1 DFQATT, CDR2 SNEGSKA (reference sequence). The CDR3 is 12 amino acids. The germline V and J ends were trimmed by 3 bases and 10 bases, with 12 bases remaining between them. The CDR3 region has the DNA TGCAGTGCTAGGGAGGACAACGTAAAACTGTTTTTT. Translating it yields CSAREDNVKLFF.

This clonotype showed up many times. Here the CDR3 reads CASSQEILAGGGNEQFF. The CDR3, as DNA: TGTGCCAGCAGCCAAGAAATACTAGCGGGAGGCGGCAATGAGCAGTTCTTC. The V gene is TRBV3-1, the J gene TRBJ2-1; 12 bases match TRBD2. Germline loops: CDR1 LGHDT, CDR2 YNNKEL (reference sequence). The junction had 6 bases not matched to a gene; V was cut back by 0 bases and J by 6 bases. This CDR3 spans 17 amino acids.

This clonotype was counted at least ten times. The chain links TRBV7-6 to TRBJ1-5; D remains ambiguous. This CDR3 comprises 12 residues. Trimming removed 2 bases from V and 7 bases from J, with 6 bases in between. The germline V gene has CDR1 SGHVS and CDR2 FNYEAQ. The CDR3 sequence is CASSLMGQPQHF. CDR3 nucleotides: TGTGCCAGCAGCTTAATGGGACAGCCCCAGCATTTT. The full variable domain, with the rest looked up from reference TRBV7-6 and TRBJ1-5, is GAGVSQSPRYKVTKRGQDVALRCDPISGHVSLYWYRQALGQGPEFLTYFNYEAQQDKSGLPNDRFSAERPEGSISTLTIQRTEQRDSAMYRCASSLMGQPQHFGDGTRLSIL.

This clonotype was picked up many times. The rearrangement links TRBV30 to TRBJ2-3; D not resolved. V lost 3 bases and J 3 bases, leaving 13 bases between the germline ends. Germline CDR1 is GTSNPN and CDR2 is SVGIG (reference sequence). The CDR3 length is 14 residues. Here the CDR3 DNA reads TGTGCCTGGAGCGGAGAGGTTGGAACAGATACGCAGTATTTT. It translates to CAWSGEVGTDTQYF.

This clonotype was counted ten times or more. CDR3 bases: TGTGCCAGCAGCTTAGAATATTTCTACAATGAGCAGTTCTTC. Translation gives CASSLEYFYNEQFF. The chain is built from TRBV7-2 and TRBJ2-1; D remains unclear. Germline V gives CDR1 SGHTA, CDR2 FQGNSA. V lost 1 base and J 3 bases, leaving 7 bases between the germline ends. The CDR3 extends over 14 amino acids. Looking up the rest from reference TRBV7-2 and TRBJ2-1 gives the full variable domain: GAGVSQSPSNKVTEKGKDVELRCDPISGHTALYWYRQSLGQGLEFLIYFQGNSAPDKSGLPSDRFSAERTGGSVSTLTIQRTQQEDSAVYLCASSLEYFYNEQFFGPGTRLTVL.

The sample holds many counts of this clonotype. Since the CDR3 does not end with the conserved phenylalanine or tryptophan, this likely comes from a read error. The DNA is left out, because the CDR3 cannot be placed on it with certainty; the CDR3 is given as TCRdb lists it. The chain has TRBV6-1 and TRBJ2-3; the D call in the table, TRBD1, was not verified against the DNA. The CDR3 numbers 12 amino acids, ends counted. CDR1 is MNHNS, CDR2 SASEGT, per germline. This CDR3 reads CASSEVDRNPLL.

This clonotype was found many times. The chain joins TRBV5-4 to TRBJ2-7; the D is unclear. The CDR3 loop spans 13 amino acids. The V gene lost 3 bases and the J gene lost 4 bases, with 11 bases spanning the gap. Germline-derived CDR1 and CDR2 are SGHNT and YYREEE (reference sequence). As DNA, the CDR3 is TGTGCCAGCAGCTCAATACTGTATTACGAGCAGTACGTC. This encodes CASSSILYYEQYV.